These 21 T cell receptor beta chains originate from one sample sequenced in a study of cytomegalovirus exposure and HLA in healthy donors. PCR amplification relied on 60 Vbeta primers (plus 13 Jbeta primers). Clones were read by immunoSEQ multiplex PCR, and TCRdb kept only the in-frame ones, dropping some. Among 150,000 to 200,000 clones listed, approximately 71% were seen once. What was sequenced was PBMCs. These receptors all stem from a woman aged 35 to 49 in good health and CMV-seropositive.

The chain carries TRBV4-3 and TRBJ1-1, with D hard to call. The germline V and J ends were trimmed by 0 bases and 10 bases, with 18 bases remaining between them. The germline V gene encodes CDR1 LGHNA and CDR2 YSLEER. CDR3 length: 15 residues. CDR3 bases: TGCGCCAGCAGCCAAGATCTGACGGCCGGCCGGGTAGCTTTCTTT. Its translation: CASSQDLTAGRVAFF.

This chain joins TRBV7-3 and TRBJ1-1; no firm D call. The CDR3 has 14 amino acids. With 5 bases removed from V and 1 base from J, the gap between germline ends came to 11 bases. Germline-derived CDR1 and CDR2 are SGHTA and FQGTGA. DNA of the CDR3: TGTGCCAGCAGCACCGCGGGCGGGAACACTGAAGCTTTCTTT. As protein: CASSTAGGNTEAFF.

For the CDR3, the DNA is TGTGCCAGCAGCCCAAGACAGGGGTCGGATAATTCACCCCTCCACTTT. This sequence encodes CASSPRQGSDNSPLHF. V and J are TRBV6-6 and TRBJ1-6, with 8 bases lining up with TRBD1. Germline V gene lookup returns CDR1 MNHNY and CDR2 SVGAGI (reference sequence). Trimming cost V 6 bases and J 5 bases; bases outside gene matches: 9. The CDR3 consists of 16 residues.

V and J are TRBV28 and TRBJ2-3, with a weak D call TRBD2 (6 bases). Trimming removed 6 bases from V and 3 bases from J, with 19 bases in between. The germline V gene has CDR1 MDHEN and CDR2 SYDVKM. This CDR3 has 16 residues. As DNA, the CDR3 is TGTGCCAGCAGCCCCCCAACGACTAGTTTTACAGATACGCAGTATTTT. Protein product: CASSPPTTSFTDTQYF.

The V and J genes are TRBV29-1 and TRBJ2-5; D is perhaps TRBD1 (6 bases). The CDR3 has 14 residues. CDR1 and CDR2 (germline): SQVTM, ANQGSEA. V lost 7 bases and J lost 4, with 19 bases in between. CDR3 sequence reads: CSDRPHRDTETQYF. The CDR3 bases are TGCAGCGATAGACCGCATCGGGACACAGAGACCCAGTACTTC.

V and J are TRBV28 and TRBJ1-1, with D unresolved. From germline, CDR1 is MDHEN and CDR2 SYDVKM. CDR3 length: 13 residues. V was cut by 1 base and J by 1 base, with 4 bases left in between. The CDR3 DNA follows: TGTGCCAGCAGTTTATCCGGGAACACTGAAGCTTTCTTT. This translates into CASSLSGNTEAFF.

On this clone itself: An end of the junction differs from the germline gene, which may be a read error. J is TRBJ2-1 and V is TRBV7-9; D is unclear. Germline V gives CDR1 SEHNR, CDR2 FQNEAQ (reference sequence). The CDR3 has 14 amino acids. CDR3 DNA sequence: TGTGCCGGCAGCTTCGTCCTCTCCTACAATGAGCAGTTCTTC. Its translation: CAGSFVLSYNEQFF.

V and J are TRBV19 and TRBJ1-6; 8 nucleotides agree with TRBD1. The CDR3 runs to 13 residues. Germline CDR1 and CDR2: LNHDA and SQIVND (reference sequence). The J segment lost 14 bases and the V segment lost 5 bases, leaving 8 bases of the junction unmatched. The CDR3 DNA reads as TGTGCCAGTAGTTTCCGACAGGGGCACTCCCTCCACTTT. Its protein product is CASSFRQGHSLHF.

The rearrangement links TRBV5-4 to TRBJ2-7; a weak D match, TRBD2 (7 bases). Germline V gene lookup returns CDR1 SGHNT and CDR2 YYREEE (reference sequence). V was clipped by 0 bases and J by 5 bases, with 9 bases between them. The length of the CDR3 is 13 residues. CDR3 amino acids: CASSLVGGDEQYF. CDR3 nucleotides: TGTGCCAGCAGCTTGGTAGGGGGGGACGAGCAGTACTTC.

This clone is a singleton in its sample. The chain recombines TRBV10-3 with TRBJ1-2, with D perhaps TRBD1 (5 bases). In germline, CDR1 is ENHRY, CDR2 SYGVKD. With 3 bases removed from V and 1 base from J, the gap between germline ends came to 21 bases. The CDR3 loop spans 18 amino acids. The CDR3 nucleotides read TGTGCCATCAGTGATGCGGGACTGCCGGTCGACTTTAACTATGGCTACACCTTC. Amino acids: CAISDAGLPVDFNYGYTF.

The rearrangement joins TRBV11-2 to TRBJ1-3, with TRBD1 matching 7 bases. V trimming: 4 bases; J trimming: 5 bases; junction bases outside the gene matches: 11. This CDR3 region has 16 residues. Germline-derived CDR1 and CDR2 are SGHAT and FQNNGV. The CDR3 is CASSYQIQQGRNTIYF. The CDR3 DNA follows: TGTGCCAGCAGCTATCAGATACAACAGGGGAGAAACACCATATATTTT.

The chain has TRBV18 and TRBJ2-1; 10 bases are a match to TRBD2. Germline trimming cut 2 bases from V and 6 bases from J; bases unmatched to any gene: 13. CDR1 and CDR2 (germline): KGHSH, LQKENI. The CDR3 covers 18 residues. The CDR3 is CASSPMASGGVVGNEQFF. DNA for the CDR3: TGTGCCAGCTCACCAATGGCTAGCGGGGGAGTGGTAGGCAATGAGCAGTTCTTC.

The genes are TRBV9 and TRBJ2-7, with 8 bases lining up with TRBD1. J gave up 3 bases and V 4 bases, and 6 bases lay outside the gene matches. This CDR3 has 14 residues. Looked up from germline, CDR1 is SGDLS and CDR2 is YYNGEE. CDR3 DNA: TGTGCCAGCAGCTCCCGGGACAGGAGCTACGAGCAGTACTTC. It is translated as CASSSRDRSYEQYF.

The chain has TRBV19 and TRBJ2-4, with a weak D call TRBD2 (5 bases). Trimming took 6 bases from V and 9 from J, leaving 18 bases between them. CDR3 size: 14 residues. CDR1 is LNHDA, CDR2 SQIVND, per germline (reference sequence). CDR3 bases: TGTGCCAGTAGCCCCCTGCAGGCCCGGGGCATTCAGTACTTC. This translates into CASSPLQARGIQYF. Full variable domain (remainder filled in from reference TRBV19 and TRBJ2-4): DGGITQSPKYLFRKEGQNVTLSCEQNLNHDAMYWYRQDPGQGLRLIYYSQIVNDFQKGDIAEGYSVSREKKESFPLTVTSAQKNPTAFYLCASSPLQARGIQYFGAGTRLSVL.

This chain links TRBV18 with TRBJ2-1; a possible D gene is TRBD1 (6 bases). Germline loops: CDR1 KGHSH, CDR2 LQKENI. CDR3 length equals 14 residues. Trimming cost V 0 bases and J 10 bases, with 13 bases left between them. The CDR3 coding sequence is TGTGCCAGCTCACCACCCCGACAGGTCGGGGAGCAGTTCTTC. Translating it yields CASSPPRQVGEQFF.

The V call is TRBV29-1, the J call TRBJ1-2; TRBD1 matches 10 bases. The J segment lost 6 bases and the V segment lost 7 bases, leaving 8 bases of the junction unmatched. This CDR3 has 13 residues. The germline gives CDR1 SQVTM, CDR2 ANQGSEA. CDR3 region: CSAYRDRGNGYTF. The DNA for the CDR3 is TGCAGCGCGTACCGGGACAGGGGCAATGGCTACACCTTC.

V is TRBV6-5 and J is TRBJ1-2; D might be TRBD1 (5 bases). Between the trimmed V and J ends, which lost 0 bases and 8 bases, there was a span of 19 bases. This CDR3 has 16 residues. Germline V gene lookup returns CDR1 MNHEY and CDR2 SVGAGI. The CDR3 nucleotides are TGTGCCAGCAGTTACTCTCGGGGGGTAGCCTCATCAGGCTACACCTTC. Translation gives CASSYSRGVASSGYTF.

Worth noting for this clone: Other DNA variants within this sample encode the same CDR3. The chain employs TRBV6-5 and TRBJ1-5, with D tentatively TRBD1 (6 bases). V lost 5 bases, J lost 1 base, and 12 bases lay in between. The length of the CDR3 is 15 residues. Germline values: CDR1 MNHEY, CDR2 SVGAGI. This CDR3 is CASSPTGGSNQPQHF. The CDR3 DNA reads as TGTGCCAGCAGTCCGACAGGTGGAAGCAATCAGCCCCAGCATTTT.

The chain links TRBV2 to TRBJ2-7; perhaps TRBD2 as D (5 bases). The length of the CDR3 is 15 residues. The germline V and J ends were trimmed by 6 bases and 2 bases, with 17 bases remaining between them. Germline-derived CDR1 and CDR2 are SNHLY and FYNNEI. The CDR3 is CASSDPLEAAYEQYF. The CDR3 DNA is TGTGCCAGCAGCGACCCTTTGGAGGCCGCCTACGAGCAGTACTTC.

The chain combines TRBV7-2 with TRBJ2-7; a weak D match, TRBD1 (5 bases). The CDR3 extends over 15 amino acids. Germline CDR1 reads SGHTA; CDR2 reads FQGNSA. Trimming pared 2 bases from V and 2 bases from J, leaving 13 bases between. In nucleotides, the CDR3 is TGTGCCAGCAGCTTACATCGGACATCGACCTACGAGCAGTACTTC. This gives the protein CASSLHRTSTYEQYF.

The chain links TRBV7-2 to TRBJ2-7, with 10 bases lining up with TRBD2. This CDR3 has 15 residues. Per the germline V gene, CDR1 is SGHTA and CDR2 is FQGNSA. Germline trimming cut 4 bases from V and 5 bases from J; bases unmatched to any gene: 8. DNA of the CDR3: TGTGCCAGCAGCTCCCAGCGGGAGGGCCGCCACGAGCAGTACTTC. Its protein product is CASSSQREGRHEQYF.